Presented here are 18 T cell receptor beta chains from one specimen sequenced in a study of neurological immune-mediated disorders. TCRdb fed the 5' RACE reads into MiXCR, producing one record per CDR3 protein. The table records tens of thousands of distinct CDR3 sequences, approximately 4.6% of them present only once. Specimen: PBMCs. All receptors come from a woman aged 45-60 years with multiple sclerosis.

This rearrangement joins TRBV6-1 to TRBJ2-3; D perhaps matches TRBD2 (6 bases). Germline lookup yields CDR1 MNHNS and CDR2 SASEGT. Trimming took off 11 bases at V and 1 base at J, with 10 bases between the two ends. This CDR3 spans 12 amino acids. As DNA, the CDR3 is TGTGCCTCCGGGGGTGGCACAGATACGCAGTATTTT. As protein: CASGGGTDTQYF.

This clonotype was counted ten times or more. The CDR3 loop is CSARGTVPTNTEAFF. CDR3 DNA: TGCAGTGCTAGAGGGACCGTACCTACCAACACTGAAGCTTTCTTT. This chain uses TRBV20-1 with TRBJ1-1; D is undetermined. V was trimmed by 1 base and J by 2 bases, leaving 14 bases between them. The CDR3 is 15 residues long. Germline V gene sequence: CDR1 DFQATT, CDR2 SNEGSKA (reference sequence).

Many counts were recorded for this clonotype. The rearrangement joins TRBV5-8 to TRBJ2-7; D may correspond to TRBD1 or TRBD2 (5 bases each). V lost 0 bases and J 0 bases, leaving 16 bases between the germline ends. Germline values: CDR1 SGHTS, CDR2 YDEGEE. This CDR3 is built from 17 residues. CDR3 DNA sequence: TGTGCCAGCAGCTTGGACCCCTCCGGGACCTACTCCTACGAGCAGTACTTC. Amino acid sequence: CASSLDPSGTYSYEQYF.

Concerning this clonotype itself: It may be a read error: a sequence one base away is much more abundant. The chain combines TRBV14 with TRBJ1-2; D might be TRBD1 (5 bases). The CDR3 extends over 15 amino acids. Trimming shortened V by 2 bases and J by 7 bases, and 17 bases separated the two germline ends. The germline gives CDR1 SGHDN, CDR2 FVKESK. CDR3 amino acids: CASSQLVGEYSGYTF. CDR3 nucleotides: TGTGCCAGCAGCCAACTGGTAGGGGAATATTCTGGCTACACCTTC.

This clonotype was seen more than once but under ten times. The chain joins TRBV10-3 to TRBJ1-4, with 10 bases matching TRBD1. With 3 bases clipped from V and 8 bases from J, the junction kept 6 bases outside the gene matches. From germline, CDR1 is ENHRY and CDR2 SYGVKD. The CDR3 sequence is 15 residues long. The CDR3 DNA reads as TGTGCCATCAGTGATCGGGACAGGGGAGGGGAAAAACTGTTTTTT. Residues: CAISDRDRGGEKLFF.

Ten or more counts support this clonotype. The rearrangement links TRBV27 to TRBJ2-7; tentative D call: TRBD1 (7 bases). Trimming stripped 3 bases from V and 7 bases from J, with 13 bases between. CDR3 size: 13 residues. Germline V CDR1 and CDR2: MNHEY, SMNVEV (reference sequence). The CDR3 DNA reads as TGTGCCAGCAGTTTTAGACAGGGAGGAGAGCAGTACTTC. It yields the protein CASSFRQGGEQYF.

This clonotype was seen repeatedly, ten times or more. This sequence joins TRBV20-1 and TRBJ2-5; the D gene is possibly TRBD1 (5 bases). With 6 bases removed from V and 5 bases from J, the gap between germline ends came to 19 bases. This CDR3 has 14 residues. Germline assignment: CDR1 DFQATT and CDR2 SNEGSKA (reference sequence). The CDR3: CSALVRQGAETQYF. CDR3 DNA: TGCAGTGCCCTGGTGCGGCAGGGCGCGGAGACCCAGTACTTC.

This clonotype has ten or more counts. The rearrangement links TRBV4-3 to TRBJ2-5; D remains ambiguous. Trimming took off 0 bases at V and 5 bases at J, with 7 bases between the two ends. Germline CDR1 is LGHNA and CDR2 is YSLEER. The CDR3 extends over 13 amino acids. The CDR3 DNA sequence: TGCGCCAGCAGCCAAGATCTTTCCGAGACCCAGTACTTC. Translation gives CASSQDLSETQYF.

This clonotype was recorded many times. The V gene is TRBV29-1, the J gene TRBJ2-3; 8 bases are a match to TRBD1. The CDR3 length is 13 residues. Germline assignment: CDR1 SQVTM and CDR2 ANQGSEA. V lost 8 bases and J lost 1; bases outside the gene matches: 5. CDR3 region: CSSGGQGTDTQYF. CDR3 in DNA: TGCAGCTCCGGGGGACAGGGCACAGATACGCAGTATTTT.

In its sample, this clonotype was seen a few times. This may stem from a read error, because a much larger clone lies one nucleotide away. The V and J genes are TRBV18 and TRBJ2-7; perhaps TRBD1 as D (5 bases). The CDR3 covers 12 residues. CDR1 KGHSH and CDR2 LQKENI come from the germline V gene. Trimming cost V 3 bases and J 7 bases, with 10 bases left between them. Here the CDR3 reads CASSPDTREQYF. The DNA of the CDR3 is TGTGCCAGCTCACCGGACACGAGAGAGCAGTACTTC. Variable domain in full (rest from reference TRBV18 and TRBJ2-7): NAGVMQNPRHLVRRRGQEARLRCSPMKGHSHVYWYRQLPEEGLKFMVYLQKENIIDESGMPKERFSAEFPKEGPSILRIQQVVRGDSAAYFCASSPDTREQYFGPGTRLTVT.

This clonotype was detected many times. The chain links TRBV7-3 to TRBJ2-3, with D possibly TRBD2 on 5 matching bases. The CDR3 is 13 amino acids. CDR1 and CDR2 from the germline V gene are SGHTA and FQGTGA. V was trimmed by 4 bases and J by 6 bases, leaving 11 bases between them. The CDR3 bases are TGTGCCAGCAGCTCTGGTCCGGGGGATACGCAGTATTTT. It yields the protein CASSSGPGDTQYF.

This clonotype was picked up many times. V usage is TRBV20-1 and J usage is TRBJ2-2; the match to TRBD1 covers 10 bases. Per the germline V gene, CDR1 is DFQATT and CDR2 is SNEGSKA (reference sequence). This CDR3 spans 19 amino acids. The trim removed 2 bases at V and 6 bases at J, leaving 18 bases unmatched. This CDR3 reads CSARSISDRGIRGAGELFF. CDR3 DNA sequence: TGCAGTGCTAGATCCATTTCGGACAGGGGGATCAGAGGCGCCGGGGAGCTGTTTTTT.

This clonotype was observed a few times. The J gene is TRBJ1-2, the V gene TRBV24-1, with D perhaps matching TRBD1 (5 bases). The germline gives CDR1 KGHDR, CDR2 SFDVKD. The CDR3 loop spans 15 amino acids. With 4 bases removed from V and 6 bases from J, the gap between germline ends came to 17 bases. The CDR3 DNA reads TGTGCCACCAGTGACCGGCGGGGGGGACTGAATGGCTACACCTTC. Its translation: CATSDRRGGLNGYTF.

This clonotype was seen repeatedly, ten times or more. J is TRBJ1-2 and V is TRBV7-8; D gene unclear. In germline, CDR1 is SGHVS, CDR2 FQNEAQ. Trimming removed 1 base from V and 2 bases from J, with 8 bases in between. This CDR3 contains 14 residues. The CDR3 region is CASSLGRLNYGYTF. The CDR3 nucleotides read TGTGCCAGCAGCTTAGGCCGCTTAAACTATGGCTACACCTTC.

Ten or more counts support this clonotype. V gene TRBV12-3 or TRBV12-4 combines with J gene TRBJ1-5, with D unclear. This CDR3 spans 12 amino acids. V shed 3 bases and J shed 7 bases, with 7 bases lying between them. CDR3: CASSFQIQPQHF. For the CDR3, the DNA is TGTGCCAGCAGTTTCCAGATACAGCCCCAGCATTTT.

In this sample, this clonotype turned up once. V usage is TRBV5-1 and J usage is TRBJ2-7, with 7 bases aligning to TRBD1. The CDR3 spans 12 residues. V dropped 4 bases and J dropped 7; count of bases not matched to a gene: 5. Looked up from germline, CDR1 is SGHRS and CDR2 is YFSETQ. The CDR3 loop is CASSPDRVEQYF. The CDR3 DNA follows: TGCGCCAGCAGCCCTGACAGGGTAGAGCAGTACTTC.

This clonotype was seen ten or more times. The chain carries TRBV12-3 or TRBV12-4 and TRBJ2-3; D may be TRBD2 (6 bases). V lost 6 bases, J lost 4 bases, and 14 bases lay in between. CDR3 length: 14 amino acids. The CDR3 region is CASRPGLRSDTQYF. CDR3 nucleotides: TGTGCCAGCAGGCCGGGACTCCGGTCAGATACGCAGTATTTT.

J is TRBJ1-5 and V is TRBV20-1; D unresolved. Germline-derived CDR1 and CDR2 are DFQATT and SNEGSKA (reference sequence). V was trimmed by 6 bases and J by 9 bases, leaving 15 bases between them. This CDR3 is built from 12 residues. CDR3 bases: TGCAGTGCCGCGGACGGGGTTTCGCCCCAGCATTTT. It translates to CSAADGVSPQHF.